This T cell receptor beta chain was found in a study of control samples from healthy donors and cancer patients (dated by TCRdb to about 2020). From a lookup of the germline V gene, CDR1 and CDR2 are MNHNS and SASEGT. Here V drops 2 bases and J drops 1 base, and the junction holds 2 bases not matched to any gene. The CDR3 numbers 16 residues from cysteine through phenylalanine. Here the CDR3 DNA is all that survives: 48 bases in frame from base 1. The library relied on the immunoSEQ multiplex PCR assay. Here the immuneACCESS table is served through TCRdb, limited to in-frame sequences with V and J called. Missing clones are a known gap in these copies; in checked studies unresolved V genes cover under half, and the rest lacks a known reason. For this sample the table gives around 200,000 clones, of which over 90% were detected only once. Approximately 1.5% of the sample is in the top ten clones. As regards this clone: No cognate antigen has been identified for it. No per-base quality is available; no much larger clone lies one base away.

Sequencing used blood. The sequence links TRBV6-1 to TRBJ1-6, with 7 middle bases fitting TRBD1. The sequence was collected from a man in his fifties in good health. Here the CDR3 is given as CASSELQGSYNSPLHF. The nucleotide sequence reads TGTGCCAGCAGTGAACTACAGGGGTCCTATAATTCACCCCTCCACTTT.